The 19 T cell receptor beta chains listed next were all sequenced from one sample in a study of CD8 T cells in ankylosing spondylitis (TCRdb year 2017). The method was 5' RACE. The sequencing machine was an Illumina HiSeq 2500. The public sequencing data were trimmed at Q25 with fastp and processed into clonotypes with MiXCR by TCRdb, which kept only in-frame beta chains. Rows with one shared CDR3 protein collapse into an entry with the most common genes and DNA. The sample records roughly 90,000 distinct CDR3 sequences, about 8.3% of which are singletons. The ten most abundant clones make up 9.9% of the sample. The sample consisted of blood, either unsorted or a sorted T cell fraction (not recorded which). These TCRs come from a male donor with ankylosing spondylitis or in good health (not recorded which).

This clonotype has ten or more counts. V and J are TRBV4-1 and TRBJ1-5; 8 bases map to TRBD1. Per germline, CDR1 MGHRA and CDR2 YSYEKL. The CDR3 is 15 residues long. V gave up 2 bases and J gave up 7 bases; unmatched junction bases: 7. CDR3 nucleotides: TGCGCCAGCAGCCAAATCGGGACAGGCGGGCAGCCCCAGCATTTT. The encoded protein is CASSQIGTGGQPQHF.

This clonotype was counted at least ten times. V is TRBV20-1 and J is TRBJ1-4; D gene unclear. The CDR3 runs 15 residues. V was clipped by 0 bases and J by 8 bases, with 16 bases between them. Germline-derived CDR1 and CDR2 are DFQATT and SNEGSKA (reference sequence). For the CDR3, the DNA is TGCAGTGCTAGAGATCGGAGGCTCTCTGGGGAAAAACTGTTTTTT. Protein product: CSARDRRLSGEKLFF.

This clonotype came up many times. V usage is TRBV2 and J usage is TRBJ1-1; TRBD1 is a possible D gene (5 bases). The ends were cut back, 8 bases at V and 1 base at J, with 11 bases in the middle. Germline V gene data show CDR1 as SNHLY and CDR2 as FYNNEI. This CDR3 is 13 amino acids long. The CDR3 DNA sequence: TGTGCCAGCGGGTATACAGGGAACACTGAAGCTTTCTTT. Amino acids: CASGYTGNTEAFF.

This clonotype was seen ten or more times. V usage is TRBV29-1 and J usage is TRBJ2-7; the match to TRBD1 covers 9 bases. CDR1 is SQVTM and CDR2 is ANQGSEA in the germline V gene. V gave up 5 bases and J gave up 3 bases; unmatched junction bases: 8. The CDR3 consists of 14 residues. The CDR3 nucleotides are TGCAGCGTTTCGCCCGGGACAGGGAACTACGAGCAGTACTTC. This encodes CSVSPGTGNYEQYF.

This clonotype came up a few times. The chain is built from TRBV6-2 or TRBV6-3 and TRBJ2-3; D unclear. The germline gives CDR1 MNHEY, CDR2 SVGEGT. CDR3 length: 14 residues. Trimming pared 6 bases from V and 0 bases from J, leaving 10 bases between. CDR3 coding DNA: TGTGCCAGCAGCTCACAAGCCAGCACAGATACGCAGTATTTT. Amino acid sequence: CASSSQASTDTQYF.

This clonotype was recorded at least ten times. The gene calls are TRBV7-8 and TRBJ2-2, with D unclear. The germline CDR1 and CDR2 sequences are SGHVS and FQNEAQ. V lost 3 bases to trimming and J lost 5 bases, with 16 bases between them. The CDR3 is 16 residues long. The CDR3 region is CASSFPESLLTGELFF. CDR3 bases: TGTGCCAGCAGCTTCCCCGAGAGTCTGTTGACCGGGGAGCTGTTTTTT.

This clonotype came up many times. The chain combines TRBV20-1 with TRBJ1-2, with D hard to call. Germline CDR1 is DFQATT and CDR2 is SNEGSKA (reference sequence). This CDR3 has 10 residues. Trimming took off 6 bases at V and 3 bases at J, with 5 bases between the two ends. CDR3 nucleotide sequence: TGCAGTGCGGCAGACTATGGCTACACCTTC. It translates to CSAADYGYTF.

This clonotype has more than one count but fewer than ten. The CDR3 loop is CASSLTGAWSYNEQFF. The CDR3 DNA is TGTGCCAGCAGTTTGACAGGGGCATGGTCCTACAATGAGCAGTTCTTC. V gene TRBV11-2 combines with J gene TRBJ2-1, with TRBD1 matching over 8 bases. CDR3 length: 16 residues. With 6 bases clipped from V and 1 base from J, the junction kept 8 bases outside the gene matches. Germline lookup yields CDR1 SGHAT and CDR2 FQNNGV.

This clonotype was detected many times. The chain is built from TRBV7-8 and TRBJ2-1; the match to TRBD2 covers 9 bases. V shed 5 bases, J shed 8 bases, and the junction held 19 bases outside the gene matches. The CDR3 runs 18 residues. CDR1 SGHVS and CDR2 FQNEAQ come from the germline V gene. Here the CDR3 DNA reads TGTGCCAGCAGCAACAAAAGGGTAGCGGGAGAAAGGAAGGATGAGCAGTTCTTC. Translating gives CASSNKRVAGERKDEQFF. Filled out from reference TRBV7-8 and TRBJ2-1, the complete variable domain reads GAGVSQSPRYKVAKRGQDVALRCDPISGHVSLFWYQQALGQGPEFLTYFQNEAQLDKSGLPSDRFFAERPEGSVSTLKIQRTQQEDSAVYLCASSNKRVAGERKDEQFFGPGTRLTVL.

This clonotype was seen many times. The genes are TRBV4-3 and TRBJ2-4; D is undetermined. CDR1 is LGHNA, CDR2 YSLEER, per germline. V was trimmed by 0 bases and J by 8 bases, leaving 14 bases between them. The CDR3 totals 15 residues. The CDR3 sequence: CASSQDLVRVHIQYF. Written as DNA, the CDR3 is TGCGCCAGCAGCCAAGATCTTGTCCGGGTACACATTCAGTACTTC.

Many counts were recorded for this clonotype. The CDR3, as DNA: TGTGCCAGCAGCCCCAAAAGATTAGACAGAATGTTTAGCAATCAGCCCCAGCATTTT. Translation gives CASSPKRLDRMFSNQPQHF. This rearrangement joins TRBV4-2 to TRBJ1-5; D is possibly TRBD1 (5 bases). CDR3 size: 19 residues. Per germline, CDR1 LGHNA and CDR2 YNFKEQ. Trimming cost V 4 bases and J 0 bases, with 22 bases left between them.

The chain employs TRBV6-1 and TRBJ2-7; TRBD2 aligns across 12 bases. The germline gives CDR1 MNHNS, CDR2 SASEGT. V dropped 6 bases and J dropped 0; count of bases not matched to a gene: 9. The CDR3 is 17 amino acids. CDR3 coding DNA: TGTGCCAGCAGCAGACTTCCGACTAGCGGGGGCTCCTACGAGCAGTACTTC. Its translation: CASSRLPTSGGSYEQYF.

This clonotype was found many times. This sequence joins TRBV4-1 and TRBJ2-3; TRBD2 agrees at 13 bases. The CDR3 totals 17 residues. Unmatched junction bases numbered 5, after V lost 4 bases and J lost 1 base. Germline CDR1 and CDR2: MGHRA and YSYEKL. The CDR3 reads CASSPGTSGMGTDTQYF. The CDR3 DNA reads TGCGCCAGCAGCCCGGGGACTAGCGGGATGGGCACAGATACGCAGTATTTT.

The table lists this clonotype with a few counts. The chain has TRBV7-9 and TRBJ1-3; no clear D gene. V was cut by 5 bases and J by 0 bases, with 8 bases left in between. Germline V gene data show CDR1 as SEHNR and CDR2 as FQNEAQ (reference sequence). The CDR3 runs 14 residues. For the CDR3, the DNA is TGTGCCAGCAGCCCGCTCTTCTCTGGAAACACCATATATTTT. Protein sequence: CASSPLFSGNTIYF.

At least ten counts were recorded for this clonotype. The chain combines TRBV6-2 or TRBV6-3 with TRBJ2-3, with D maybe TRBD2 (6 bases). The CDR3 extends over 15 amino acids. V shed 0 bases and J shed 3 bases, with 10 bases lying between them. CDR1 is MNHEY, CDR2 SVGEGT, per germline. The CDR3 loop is CASSYSKGGTDTQYF. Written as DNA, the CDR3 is TGTGCCAGCAGTTACTCAAAGGGAGGAACAGATACGCAGTATTTT.

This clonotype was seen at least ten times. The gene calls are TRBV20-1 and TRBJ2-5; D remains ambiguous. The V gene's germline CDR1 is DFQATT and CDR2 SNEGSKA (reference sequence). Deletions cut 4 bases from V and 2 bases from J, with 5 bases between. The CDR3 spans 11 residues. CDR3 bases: TGCAGTGCTATGAGACAAGAGACCCAGTACTTC. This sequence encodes CSAMRQETQYF.

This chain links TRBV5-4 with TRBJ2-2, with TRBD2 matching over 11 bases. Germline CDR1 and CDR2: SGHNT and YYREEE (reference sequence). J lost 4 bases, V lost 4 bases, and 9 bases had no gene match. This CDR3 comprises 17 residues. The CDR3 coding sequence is TGTGCCAGCAGCAAGGAATTAGCGGGGGGGAGCACCGGGGAGCTGTTTTTT. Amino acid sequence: CASSKELAGGSTGELFF. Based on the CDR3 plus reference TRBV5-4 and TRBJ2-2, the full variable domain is ETGVTQSPTHLIKTRGQQVTLRCSSQSGHNTVSWYQQALGQGPQFIFQYYREEENGRGNFPPRFSGLQFPNYSSELNVNALELDDSALYLCASSKELAGGSTGELFFGEGSRLTVL.

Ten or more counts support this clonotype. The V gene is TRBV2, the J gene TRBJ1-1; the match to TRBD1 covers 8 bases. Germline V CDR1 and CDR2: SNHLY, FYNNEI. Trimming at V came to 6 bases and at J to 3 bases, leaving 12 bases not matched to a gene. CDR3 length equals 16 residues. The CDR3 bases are TGTGCCAGCAGCGCGGACAGGGACCCTAGGTACACTGAAGCTTTCTTT. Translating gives CASSADRDPRYTEAFF. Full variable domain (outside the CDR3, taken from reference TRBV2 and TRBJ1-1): EPEVTQTPSHQVTQMGQEVILRCVPISNHLYFYWYRQILGQKVEFLVSFYNNEISEKSEIFDDQFSVERPDGSNFTLKIRSTKLEDSAMYFCASSADRDPRYTEAFFGQGTRLTVV.

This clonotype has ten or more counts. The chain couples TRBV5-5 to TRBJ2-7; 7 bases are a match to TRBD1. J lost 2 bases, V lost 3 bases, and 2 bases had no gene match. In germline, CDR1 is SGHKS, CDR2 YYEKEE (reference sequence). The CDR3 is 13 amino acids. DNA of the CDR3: TGTGCCAGCAGCTCGGGACAGCCCTACGAGCAGTACTTC. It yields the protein CASSSGQPYEQYF. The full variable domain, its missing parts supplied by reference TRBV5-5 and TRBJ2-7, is DAGVTQSPTHLIKTRGQQVTLRCSPISGHKSVSWYQQVLGQGPQFIFQYYEKEERGRGNFPDRFSARQFPNYSSELNVNALLLGDSALYLCASSSGQPYEQYFGPGTRLTVT.